These 10 T cell receptor beta chains share one sample of origin, sequenced in a study of blood T cell repertoires in COVID-19 (dated by TCRdb to 2019 to 2021). Library creation used the immunoSEQ multiplex PCR assay. TCRdb took this table from immuneACCESS and kept in-frame rearrangements with V and J called. Such tables lack part of the clones; where checked against another copy, unresolved V genes explain under half of the gap, and the rest is unexplained. This sample holds 250,000 to 300,000 clones; 81% were observed only once. Clones ranked in the top ten supply roughly 2.9% of the sample. Sample: peripheral blood. The receptor source for this set is a woman aged 55-69 years with active or convalescent COVID-19.

This clone appeared a few times. The chain is built from TRBV5-6 and TRBJ1-2; TRBD1 matches at 8 bases. V lost 3 bases and J lost 10; bases outside the gene matches: 2. The germline V gene encodes CDR1 SGHDT and CDR2 YYEEEE. The length of the CDR3 is 11 residues. The CDR3 protein is CASSWTGFYTF. The DNA for the CDR3 is TGTGCCAGCAGCTGGACAGGGTTCTACACCTTC.

This chain joins TRBV3-1 (or the pseudogene TRBV3-2) and TRBJ2-1, with 9 bases aligning to TRBD2. The CDR3 sequence is 16 residues long. The J segment lost 10 bases and the V segment lost 0 bases, leaving 10 bases of the junction unmatched. The germline V gene has CDR1 LGHDT and CDR2 YNNKEL (reference sequence). CDR3 coding DNA: TGTGCCAGCAGCCAAGATCGCGGGGGGGCCTTAGGGGAGCAGTTCTTC. Its translation: CASSQDRGGALGEQFF.

The CDR3 loop reads CASSQARQGYGYTF. In DNA, the CDR3 is TGTGCCAGCAGCCAAGCGCGACAGGGGTATGGCTACACCTTC. This chain links TRBV4-2 with TRBJ1-2, with TRBD1 matching 8 bases. The CDR3 totals 14 residues. CDR1 and CDR2 (germline): LGHNA, YNFKEQ. V lost 1 base, J lost 5 bases, and 3 bases stayed unmatched.

The gene calls are TRBV18 and TRBJ1-2; weak D call: TRBD1 (6 bases). V was trimmed by 4 bases and J by 7 bases, leaving 19 bases between them. Germline CDR1 is KGHSH and CDR2 is LQKENI. This CDR3 region has 15 residues. CDR3 coding DNA: TGTGCCAGCTCACTACGGTCGACAGGCCCTCTTGGCTACACCTTC. As protein: CASSLRSTGPLGYTF.

The V and J genes are TRBV6-5 and TRBJ2-6; tentatively, D is TRBD1 (5 bases). The germline V and J ends were trimmed by 0 bases and 5 bases, with 5 bases remaining between them. CDR1 and CDR2 (germline): MNHEY, SVGAGI. CDR3 size: 14 residues. This chain's CDR3 is CASSYSGRANVLTF. The CDR3 DNA reads TGTGCCAGCAGTTACTCGGGGCGGGCCAACGTCCTGACTTTC.

CDR3 sequence (DNA): TGTGCCAGTGCAACGGGACAGGGGGCGATTCAGCCCCAGCATTTT. Translated, it gives CASATGQGAIQPQHF. This chain joins TRBV19 and TRBJ1-5; 12 bases line up with TRBD1. The V gene end was trimmed by 8 bases and the J gene end by 6 bases; junction bases not matched to a gene: 8. CDR3 length: 15 residues. Germline CDR1 is LNHDA and CDR2 is SQIVND (reference sequence).

In DNA, the CDR3 is TGTGCCAGCAGTTTAGGGGGCGGTCAGCCCCAGCATTTT. Its protein product is CASSLGGGQPQHF. The genes are TRBV12-3 or TRBV12-4 and TRBJ1-5; D might be TRBD1 (5 bases). V dropped 1 base and J dropped 6 bases, with 7 bases sitting between them. The CDR3 sequence is 13 residues long.

CDR3 loop: CAWSVRGAPNEKLFF. The CDR3 DNA is TGTGCCTGGAGTGTGCGGGGGGCACCTAATGAAAAACTGTTTTTT. The J gene is TRBJ1-4, the V gene TRBV30; D perhaps matches TRBD1 (6 bases). Germline V lookup: CDR1 GTSNPN, CDR2 SVGIG (reference sequence). Trimming took off 0 bases at V and 3 bases at J, with 11 bases between the two ends. This CDR3 is built from 15 residues.

This clone occurred a few times. V is TRBV29-1 and J is TRBJ1-2; 8 bases are a match to TRBD1. The CDR3 is 13 residues long. Germline V CDR1 and CDR2: SQVTM, ANQGSEA. Losses at the gene ends were 4 bases for V and 3 bases for J; bases not matched to a gene: 4. CDR3 in DNA: TGCAGCGTTGCCAGGGGGCTTTACTATGGCTACACCTTC. Protein: CSVARGLYYGYTF.

This clone has only a few counts. The chain combines TRBV10-3 with TRBJ2-7, with no clear D. Trimming cost V 6 bases and J 2 bases, with 8 bases left between them. CDR1 is ENHRY and CDR2 is SYGVKD in the germline V gene. The CDR3 consists of 12 residues. CDR3 nucleotides: TGTGCCATCAGCGAGGCGGCCTACGAGCAGTACTTC. It specifies CAISEAAYEQYF.